The sequence of this TCR beta chain was determined in a study of blood T cell repertoires in COVID-19. At the level of the study: Whether acute or convalescent, the COVID-19 samples came from the United States, Italy and Spain. T cells, B-cell-depleted T cells, or PBMCs provided the cDNA or gDNA that served as material.

Authors' data handling: Nucleated cell counts were estimated from reference gene primer amplification. Generated by immunoSEQ multiplex PCR, the TCRdb table keeps only in-frame clones and is missing some. The V and J calls and clone size were taken over from that table, and D and trimming were inferred from the DNA. The table includes approximately 290,000 clones, around 88% detected once. Sequencing was performed on peripheral blood. This receptor was obtained from a man aged 30 to 39 with acute or convalescent COVID-19.

CDR3 region: CASSRDREAFF. CDR3 nucleotides: TGTGCCAGCAGCAGGGACAGGGAAGCTTTCTTT. This chain links TRBV6-5 with TRBJ1-1; the match to TRBD1 covers 8 bases. CDR1 is MNHEY and CDR2 is SVGAGI in the germline V gene. The CDR3 has 11 amino acids. J was trimmed by 8 bases and V by 6 bases; bases with no gene match: 2.